This T cell receptor (beta chain) derives from a study of cytomegalovirus exposure and HLA in healthy donors. Study-wide background: The roughly 120 validation repertoires were reported in a later analysis to have been generated on the same platform as the 500 to 700 first-cohort repertoires.

Clones were sequenced by immunoSEQ multiplex PCR, and TCRdb holds only the in-frame ones, with some missing. The sample shows about 160,000 clones, about 96% of them seen only once. V lost 4 bases, J lost 0 bases, and 2 bases stayed unmatched. Germline values: CDR1 LGHNA, CDR2 YSLEER. The CDR3 loop spans 16 amino acids. The clonotype was recovered from a woman younger than 35 in good health and CMV-seronegative. The V and J genes are TRBV4-3 and TRBJ1-6; TRBD1 matches at 8 bases. What was sequenced was PBMCs. The CDR3 DNA reads TGCGCCAGCAGCCGCGGACAGGGCTCCTATAATTCACCCCTCCACTTT. This encodes CASSRGQGSYNSPLHF.